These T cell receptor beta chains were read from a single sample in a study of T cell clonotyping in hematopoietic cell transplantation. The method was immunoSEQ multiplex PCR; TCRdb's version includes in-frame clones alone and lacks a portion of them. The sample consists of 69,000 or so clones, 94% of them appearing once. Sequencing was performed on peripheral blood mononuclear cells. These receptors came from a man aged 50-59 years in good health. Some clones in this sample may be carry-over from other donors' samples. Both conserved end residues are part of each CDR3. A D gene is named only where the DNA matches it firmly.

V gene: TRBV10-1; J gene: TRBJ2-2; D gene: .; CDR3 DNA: TGCGCCAGCCTAATCGGAGGGGGGCCAGTTTCCGGGGAGCTGTTTTTT; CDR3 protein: CASLIGGGPVSGELFF
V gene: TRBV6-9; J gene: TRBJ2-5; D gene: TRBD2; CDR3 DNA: TGTGCCGGCGAGCCGGGACTAGCAGCTACGGAGACCCAGTACTTC; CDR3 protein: CAGEPGLAATETQYF
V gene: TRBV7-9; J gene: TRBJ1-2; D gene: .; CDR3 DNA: TGTGCCAGCAGCTTGGGGCCTTGGAGCTACACCTTC; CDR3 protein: CASSLGPWSYTF
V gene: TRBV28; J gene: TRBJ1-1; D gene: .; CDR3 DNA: TGTGCCAGTCACCAGGCAGTCGTAATGAACACTGAAGCTTTCTTT; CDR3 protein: CASHQAVVMNTEAFF
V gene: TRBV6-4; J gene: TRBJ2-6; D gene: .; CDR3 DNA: TGTGCCAGCAGTGGATCTAGCGCTGGGGCCAACGTCCTGACTTTC; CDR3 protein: CASSGSSAGANVLTF
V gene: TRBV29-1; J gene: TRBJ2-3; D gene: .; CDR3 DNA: TGCAGCGTTGAAGGCTACACAGATACGCAGTATTTT; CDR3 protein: CSVEGYTDTQYF
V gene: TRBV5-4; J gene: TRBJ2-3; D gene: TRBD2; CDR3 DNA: TGTGCCAGCAGCTCCCTGGGGGGGGTAACTAGCACAGATACGCAGTATTTT; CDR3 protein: CASSSLGGVTSTDTQYF
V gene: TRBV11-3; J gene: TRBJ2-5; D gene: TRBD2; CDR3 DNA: TGTGCCAGCAGCCTGGGGCCAGGGAGGGAGGAGACCCAGTACTTC; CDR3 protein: CASSLGPGREETQYF
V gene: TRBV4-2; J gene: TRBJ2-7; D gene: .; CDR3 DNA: TGTGCCAGCAGCTACGTCAGGTCTAGCGTCTACGAGCAGTACTTC; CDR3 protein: CASSYVRSSVYEQYF
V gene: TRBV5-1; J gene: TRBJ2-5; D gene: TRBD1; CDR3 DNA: TGCGCCAGCAGCGGGGGACAGGGTACGGAGACCCAGTACTTC; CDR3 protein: CASSGGQGTETQYF
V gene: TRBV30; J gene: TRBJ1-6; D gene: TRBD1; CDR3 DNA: TGTGCCTGGAGAGACAGGGATCATTCACCCCTCCACTTT; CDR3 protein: CAWRDRDHSPLHF
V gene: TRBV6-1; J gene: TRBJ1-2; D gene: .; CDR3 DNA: TGTGCCAGCACCTGGCGGGCGCCGGAGGGCTACACCTTC; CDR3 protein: CASTWRAPEGYTF
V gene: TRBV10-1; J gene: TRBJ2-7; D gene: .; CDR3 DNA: TGCGCCAGCAGTGAGGGTCTGGGTCCGGGTTACGAGCAGTACTTC; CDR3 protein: CASSEGLGPGYEQYF
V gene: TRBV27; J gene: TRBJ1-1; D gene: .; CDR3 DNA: TGTGCCAGCAGTTTATCGAACCAGATGAACACTGAAGCTTTCTTT; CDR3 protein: CASSLSNQMNTEAFF
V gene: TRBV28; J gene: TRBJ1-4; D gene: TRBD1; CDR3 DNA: TGTGCCAGCAGTCCCACCGGGGACAGGGGGCACGCTTTTGAAAAACTGTTTTTT; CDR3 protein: CASSPTGDRGHAFEKLFF
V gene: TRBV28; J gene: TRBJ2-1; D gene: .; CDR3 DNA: TGTGCCAGCAGCGAAGACAGCAATGAGCAGTTCTTC; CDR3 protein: CASSEDSNEQFF